Listed below are T cell receptor beta chains from one sample, sequenced in a study of read filtering for tumor transcriptome and immune sequencing. Using its own MiXCR run on the reads, TCRdb lists one record per CDR3 protein. The table records fewer than 90,000 distinct CDR3 sequences, roughly an eighth of them present only once. Sequences were obtained from a population of CD138-negative cells sorted from bone marrow. The receptors shown here come from a donor at least 40 years old with multiple myeloma. The CDR3 runs from the conserved cysteine through the conserved F or W. A D gene is named only where the DNA matches it firmly. Rows may omit the clone size; those that give it use once, few, many or a size class.

v_gene	abundance	d_gene	j_gene	CDR3aa	CDR3nt
TRBV28	.	TRBD1	TRBJ1-2	CASSLDFGTAYGYTF	TGTGCCAGCAGTTTGGATTTTGGGACAGCCTATGGCTACACCTTC
TRBV5-1	many	TRBD2	TRBJ2-2	CASSLELAGGSSHTGELFF	TGCGCCAGCAGCTTGGAATTAGCGGGAGGGTCGTCGCACACCGGGGAGCTGTTTTTT
TRBV6-1	few	.	TRBJ2-5	CASSEFETQYF	TGTGCCAGCAGTGAATTTGAGACCCAGTACTTC
TRBV5-1	many	TRBD1	TRBJ1-1	CASSHPGQGGADTEAFF	TGCGCCAGCAGCCACCCTGGACAGGGAGGGGCGGACACTGAAGCTTTCTTT
TRBV11-3	.	.	TRBJ2-2	CASSQDRLTGELFF	TGTGCCAGCAGCCAAGACAGACTGACCGGGGAGCTGTTTTTT
TRBV4-2	many	TRBD2	TRBJ2-2	CASSQDYARTSAGELFF	TGTGCCAGCAGCCAAGATTACGCCCGGACTAGCGCCGGGGAGCTGTTTTTT
TRBV4-1	many	TRBD1	TRBJ1-4	CASSPGTATNEKLFF	TGCGCCAGCAGCCCCGGGACAGCAACTAATGAAAAACTGTTTTTT
TRBV12-3/TRBV12-4	few	.	TRBJ2-5	CASGPVGQETQYF	TGTGCCAGCGGGCCTGTGGGCCAGGAGACCCAGTACTTC
TRBV5-1	.	.	TRBJ1-1	CASSGGQQYTEAFF	TGCGCCAGCAGCGGTGGGCAGCAGTACACTGAAGCTTTCTTT
TRBV29-1	few	.	TRBJ2-5	CSVTQNGIGEETQYF	TGCAGCGTTACGCAGAATGGGATAGGGGAAGAGACCCAGTACTTC
TRBV7-2	.	TRBD2	TRBJ2-1	CASSLVASGRSNEQFF	TGTGCCAGCAGCTTAGTGGCTAGCGGGAGGAGCAATGAGCAGTTCTTC
TRBV19	many	TRBD2	TRBJ2-1	CASSIEGTSGIDNEQFF	TGTGCCAGTAGTATAGAAGGGACTAGCGGGATTGATAATGAGCAGTTCTTC
TRBV7-8	few	.	TRBJ2-7	CASSLRGSRTVYEQYF	TGTGCCAGCAGCTTAAGAGGTAGCAGGACTGTCTACGAGCAGTACTTC
TRBV7-6	many	.	TRBJ2-1	CASSLAFSYNEQFF	TGTGCCAGCAGCCTAGCGTTCTCCTACAATGAGCAGTTCTTC
TRBV6-5	many	TRBD1	TRBJ2-5	CASSLTGIEETQYF	TGTGCCAGCAGCCTGACAGGGATCGAGGAGACCCAGTACTTC
TRBV19	many	TRBD2	TRBJ2-3	CASSMTAGARTDTQYF	TGTGCCAGTAGTATGACGGCGGGAGCTCGCACAGATACGCAGTATTTT
TRBV28	.	TRBD1	TRBJ2-1	CASSMTGYEQFF	TGTGCCAGCAGCATGACAGGGTACGAGCAGTTCTTC
TRBV5-1	many	TRBD1	TRBJ2-7	CASSPDRVYEQYF	TGCGCCAGCAGCCCCGACAGGGTTTACGAGCAGTACTTC
TRBV28	many	.	TRBJ1-1	CASRLHRGIATEAFF	TGTGCCAGCAGACTACATCGGGGGATCGCCACTGAAGCTTTCTTT
TRBV7-8	many	.	TRBJ2-1	CASSPSRVFHEQFF	TGTGCCAGCAGCCCTAGCAGGGTATTCCATGAGCAGTTCTTC
TRBV28	many	TRBD2	TRBJ2-1	CASSLQREAPAFF	TGTGCCAGCAGTTTGCAGCGGGAGGCGCCCGCGTTCTTC
TRBV6-6	.	.	TRBJ2-5	CASSYRGPQETQYF	TGTGCCAGCAGTTACCGCGGGCCCCAAGAGACCCAGTACTTC
TRBV7-2	many	.	TRBJ1-1	CASSEQGGDTEAFF	TGTGCCAGCAGCGAACAGGGTGGCGACACTGAAGCTTTCTTT
TRBV7-8	many	.	TRBJ2-3	CASSLRSGFTDTQYF	TGTGCCAGCAGCCTCCGTAGCGGATTCACAGATACGCAGTATTTT
TRBV28	few	.	TRBJ2-1	CATRRTTYNEQFF	TGTGCCACCAGGAGGACAACCTACAATGAGCAGTTCTTC
TRBV7-2	many	TRBD2	TRBJ2-5	CASSFVAGGPQETQYF	TGTGCCAGCAGCTTCGTTGCGGGGGGACCCCAAGAGACCCAGTACTTC
TRBV6-2/TRBV6-3	few	TRBD2	TRBJ2-1	CASRPSGSLYNEQFF	TGTGCCAGCAGACCCAGCGGGAGTCTATACAATGAGCAGTTCTTC
TRBV20-1	.	.	TRBJ1-5	CSARDRTSNQPQHF	TGCAGTGCTAGAGACAGAACGAGCAATCAGCCCCAGCATTTT
TRBV5-4	many	.	TRBJ2-1	CASSSGGGNNEQFF	TGTGCCAGCAGCTCGGGGGGCGGAAACAATGAGCAGTTCTTC
TRBV19	few	.	TRBJ2-5	CASRRQEQETQYF	TGTGCCAGTAGGAGACAGGAACAAGAGACCCAGTACTTC
TRBV6-5	few	.	TRBJ2-2	CASSYYTQWGTGELFF	TGTGCCAGCAGTTACTATACCCAGTGGGGGACCGGGGAGCTGTTTTTT
TRBV7-2	.	.	TRBJ2-7	CASSLYRAYEQYF	TGTGCCAGCAGCTTATACAGGGCCTACGAGCAGTACTTC
TRBV5-4	many	.	TRBJ1-1	CASSLWGTNTEAFF	TGTGCCAGCAGCTTGTGGGGGACGAACACTGAAGCTTTCTTT
TRBV6-1	many	.	TRBJ2-6	CASSVSGANVLTF	TGTGCCAGCAGTGTGTCTGGGGCCAACGTCCTGACTTTC
TRBV6-4	many	TRBD1	TRBJ2-2	CASMAGGDGTGELFF	TGTGCCAGCATGGCAGGGGGCGACGGCACCGGGGAGCTGTTTTTT
TRBV29-1	many	.	TRBJ2-1	CSVVGALVYEQFF	TGCAGCGTTGTCGGGGCGTTGGTCTATGAGCAGTTCTTC
TRBV6-6	few	.	TRBJ2-7	CASMDPPGAYEQYF	TGTGCCAGCATGGACCCCCCAGGTGCCTACGAGCAGTACTTC
TRBV28	many	.	TRBJ2-7	CASSLPLMGKEQYF	TGTGCCAGCAGTTTACCCCTGATGGGGAAGGAGCAGTACTTC
TRBV7-9	many	.	TRBJ2-1	CASSLSDYNEQFF	TGTGCCAGCAGCTTATCAGATTACAATGAGCAGTTCTTC
TRBV20-1	.	.	TRBJ2-3	CSARDTRWVADTQYF	TGCAGTGCTAGAGATACCCGGTGGGTCGCAGATACGCAGTATTTT
TRBV28	many	TRBD1	TRBJ2-2	CASSLPGQGTTGELFF	TGTGCCAGCAGTCTACCGGGACAGGGGACAACCGGGGAGCTGTTTTTT
TRBV6-1	many	.	TRBJ1-1	CASRDRVNTEAFF	TGTGCCAGCAGGGACCGGGTCAACACTGAAGCTTTCTTT
TRBV20-1	many	TRBD1	TRBJ1-1	CSADRLQGRAEAFF	TGCAGTGCTGACCGCCTACAGGGGAGGGCTGAAGCTTTCTTT
TRBV9	many	.	TRBJ2-2	CASSVDRVDTGELFF	TGTGCCAGCAGCGTAGACAGGGTGGACACCGGGGAGCTGTTTTTT
TRBV5-1	many	TRBD1	TRBJ2-5	CASSLGDRGQETQYF	TGCGCCAGCAGCTTGGGGGACAGGGGGCAAGAGACCCAGTACTTC
TRBV4-2	many	.	TRBJ1-2	CASSQEGRDGYTF	TGTGCCAGCAGCCAAGAGGGTCGGGATGGCTACACCTTC
TRBV18	many	TRBD2	TRBJ2-7	CASSPDSGITTREQYF	TGTGCCAGCTCACCAGATAGCGGGATAACAACGCGCGAGCAGTACTTC